The 12 T cell receptor beta chains below come from one sample, sequenced in a study of response to subunit inactivated influenza vaccine. MiXCR, run by TCRdb on the RT-PCR reads, gives a single entry per CDR3 protein. This table holds 600,000 to 850,000 distinct CDR3 sequences, around 13% found once. The specimen comprised PBMCs from blood, sampled 14 days before vaccination. Receptors originate from a man between 50 and 59 years old who received an inactivated influenza vaccine.

This rearrangement joins TRBV2 to TRBJ2-1; 8 nucleotides match TRBD1. This CDR3 is 18 amino acids long. The V segment lost 7 bases and the J segment 4 bases; nucleotides outside the gene matches: 18. The germline CDR1 and CDR2 sequences are SNHLY and FYNNEI. The DNA for the CDR3 is TGTGCCAGCAATGCCCGGCAAAGGGACAGGTCCCCTTACAATGAGCAGTTCTTC. Protein sequence: CASNARQRDRSPYNEQFF.

The chain links TRBV25-1 to TRBJ2-3; D gene unclear. The V gene's germline CDR1 is MGHDK and CDR2 SYGVNS. The V and J ends lost 3 bases and 0 bases respectively, with 4 bases between them. This CDR3 region has 13 residues. The CDR3 region is CASSEQSTDTQYF. In DNA form, the CDR3 reads TGTGCCAGCAGTGAGCAGAGCACAGATACGCAGTATTTT.

The chain is built from TRBV29-1 and TRBJ1-1; 7 nucleotides agree with TRBD1. CDR3 length: 12 residues. Germline-derived CDR1 and CDR2 are SQVTM and ANQGSEA. The trim removed 6 bases at V and 10 bases at J, leaving 11 bases unmatched. The CDR3 coding sequence is TGCAGCGTAGGGGAGGCAGGGGGGGCAGCTTTCTTT. It translates to CSVGEAGGAAFF.

This clonotype was picked up a small number of times. This chain uses TRBV6-5 with TRBJ2-7; weak D call: TRBD1 (5 bases). CDR3 length: 14 amino acids. CDR1 is MNHEY, CDR2 SVGAGI, per germline. The germline V and J ends were trimmed by 4 bases and 1 base, with 11 bases remaining between them. DNA for the CDR3: TGTGCCAGCAGTTCCGCCAGGGTATCCTACGAGCAGTACTTC. Protein: CASSSARVSYEQYF.

The chain is built from TRBV4-3 and TRBJ2-1, with TRBD2 matching 10 bases. The V gene's germline CDR1 is LGHNA and CDR2 YSLEER. V gave up 2 bases and J gave up 4 bases; unmatched junction bases: 2. The CDR3 length is 15 residues. Here the CDR3 reads CASSQPSGGYNEQFF. The CDR3 DNA sequence: TGCGCCAGCAGCCAACCTAGCGGGGGTTACAATGAGCAGTTCTTC.

This chain links TRBV9 with TRBJ1-2; TRBD1 is a possible D gene (5 bases). Germline CDR1 SGDLS, CDR2 YYNGEE. V was trimmed by 4 bases and J by 3 bases, leaving 10 bases between them. The CDR3 spans 13 residues. The CDR3 region is CASSPVTDYGYTF. The CDR3, as DNA: TGTGCCAGCAGCCCGGTGACAGACTATGGCTACACCTTC.

This clonotype has a count of ten or more. The chain employs TRBV7-2 and TRBJ2-1; unclear D gene. Germline V gene data show CDR1 as SGHTA and CDR2 as FQGNSA. The V end lost 1 base, the J end lost 10 bases, and 11 bases lay between the germline ends. The CDR3 totals 13 residues. Written as DNA, the CDR3 is TGTGCCAGCAGCTTAGAAGTACGAAAGGAGCAGTTCTTC. Translating gives CASSLEVRKEQFF.

The chain links TRBV4-3 to TRBJ2-1, with D unclear. The CDR3 totals 17 residues. The V gene lost 0 bases and the J gene lost 0 bases, with 12 bases spanning the gap. Per germline, CDR1 LGHNA and CDR2 YSLEER. CDR3 coding DNA: TGCGCCAGCAGCCAAGATGGTGACTCGAGCTCCTACAATGAGCAGTTCTTC. Translating it yields CASSQDGDSSSYNEQFF.

The genes are TRBV6-1 and TRBJ1-3; D is unresolved. Germline assignment: CDR1 MNHNS and CDR2 SASEGT. The CDR3 extends over 17 amino acids. V was trimmed by 6 bases and J by 4 bases, leaving 22 bases between them. The CDR3 is CASSRLPYGVMGNTIYF. The CDR3 coding sequence is TGTGCCAGCAGCCGCCTCCCTTATGGTGTTATGGGAAACACCATATATTTT.

This clonotype was counted between two and nine times. This chain joins TRBV5-1 and TRBJ2-5; possibly TRBD2 for D (6 bases). This CDR3 has 15 amino acids. Looked up from germline, CDR1 is SGHRS and CDR2 is YFSETQ. V lost 4 bases and J 2 bases, leaving 15 bases between the germline ends. The CDR3 nucleotides read TGCGCCAGCAGCGTAGAATCTAGCGTTCAAGAGACCCAGTACTTC. Translated: CASSVESSVQETQYF. Full variable domain (missing parts from reference TRBV5-1 and TRBJ2-5): KAGVTQTPRYLIKTRGQQVTLSCSPISGHRSVSWYQQTPGQGLQFLFEYFSETQRNKGNFPGRFSGRQFSNSRSEMNVSTLELGDSALYLCASSVESSVQETQYFGPGTRLLVL.

The rearrangement joins TRBV19 to TRBJ2-7, with TRBD1 matching 8 bases. The CDR3 extends over 15 amino acids. Trimming took 5 bases from V and 1 from J; bases not matched to a gene: 7. From germline, CDR1 is LNHDA and CDR2 SQIVND (reference sequence). The CDR3 coding sequence is TGTGCCAGTAGTCCGACAGGGGTTCAGTCCTACGAGCAGTACTTC. Its protein is CASSPTGVQSYEQYF.

The V gene is TRBV28, the J gene TRBJ2-6, with 9 nucleotides matching TRBD1. CDR3 size: 18 residues. V lost 4 bases to trimming and J lost 0 bases; unmatched junction nucleotides: 7. Germline V gene data show CDR1 as MDHEN and CDR2 as SYDVKM. DNA for the CDR3: TGTGCCAGCAGTTCGTCCGGGACAGGGTTCTCTGGGGCCAACGTCCTGACTTTC. Amino acid sequence: CASSSSGTGFSGANVLTF.